Listed below are T cell receptor beta chains from one sample, sequenced in a study of vaccination effects on CD4 cells after COVID-19. Repertoires were generated with immunoSEQ multiplex PCR, while TCRdb's copy carries only in-frame clones and drops some. The sample has 55,000 to 70,000 clones, 75% to 85% seen once. Their specific antigens are unknown. This specimen was CD4+ T cells from PBMCs cultured with HCoV-229E spike peptides, taken before COVID-19 vaccination. These TCRs come from a human donor who received a COVID-19 vaccine. CDR3s leave out the opening cysteine and the closing phenylalanine or tryptophan.

J,V,CDR3
TRBJ2-2,TRBV18,ASSPPGTSNTGELF
TRBJ2-5,TRBV12-3/TRBV12-4,ASSFSVQETQY
TRBJ1-5,TRBV10-3,AISEQNQPQH
TRBJ2-2,TRBV24-1,ATSDFNRANTGELF
TRBJ1-6,TRBV27,ASSLSTGGSPLH
TRBJ2-1,TRBV6-6,ASMDYPYNEQF
TRBJ2-1,TRBV7-3,ASSLTTSGVLEQF
TRBJ1-5,TRBV7-3,ASSLDGSNQPQH
TRBJ1-2,TRBV2,ASSDLVTGGYT
TRBJ1-5,TRBV27,ASSFWGFGQPQH
TRBJ2-4,TRBV19,ASSTWGGRESAKNIQY
TRBJ1-3,TRBV24-1,ATSASRDPGNTIY
TRBJ2-5,TRBV9,ASSARLPGQGRQETQY
TRBJ1-3,TRBV3-1/TRBV3-2,ASSQDRRAFGNTIY
TRBJ2-1,TRBV28,ASSGAGAKNEQF
TRBJ1-2,TRBV12-3/TRBV12-4,ASSQAYYGYT
TRBJ1-4,TRBV2,ASSGDRGDEKLF
TRBJ2-3,TRBV24-1,ATSDLRDRVDTQY
TRBJ1-6,TRBV18,ASSLQGSSGNSPLH
TRBJ1-1,TRBV29-1,SVERGLNTEAF
TRBJ1-2,TRBV5-4,ASSFGGPYGYT
TRBJ2-3,TRBV18,ASSPLGEADTQY
TRBJ1-6,TRBV10-3,AMWGGSNSPLH
TRBJ1-6,TRBV29-1,SAQENYNSPLH
TRBJ2-2,TRBV3-1/TRBV3-2,ASSRFGFTGELF
TRBJ1-6,TRBV18,ASSPARDNSPLH
TRBJ2-3,TRBV5-6,ASSLVGAYTDTQY
TRBJ1-3,TRBV5-4,ASSLWVGEISGNTIY
TRBJ1-1,TRBV30,ACKRGTVNTEAF
TRBJ1-4,TRBV9,ASSHLPGTGAPATNEKLF
TRBJ2-2,TRBV5-1,ASSLEPASNTGELF
TRBJ2-3,TRBV5-8,ASPSVGQVGTDTQY
TRBJ1-5,TRBV7-2,ASSLGGRSGLFSNQPQH
TRBJ2-4,TRBV4-1,ASSPQVLGTGKNIQY
TRBJ1-2,TRBV7-2,ASSLEQGHGYT
TRBJ2-1,TRBV18,ASSPPRGQKDEQF
TRBJ1-3,TRBV28,ASSLVGSNTIY
TRBJ2-1,TRBV2,ASSDQSGGAFEQF
TRBJ2-5,TRBV7-2,ASSQQGIAETQY
TRBJ2-1,TRBV28,ASSPGGGPHNEQF
TRBJ2-3,TRBV3-1/TRBV3-2,ASSQDLNTGTSSTDTQY